The clone carrying this T cell receptor beta chain showed up many times. This entry comes from a study of early T cells in non-severe SARS-CoV-2 infection. Looking at the study overall: RNA in bulk from unsorted whole blood was sequenced, and chains were unpaired.

Each cDNA molecule carried a unique molecular identifier. TCRdb ran MiXCR on the 5' RACE reads and lists one entry per CDR3 protein. The table records roughly 27,000 distinct CDR3 sequences, 4% to 4.5% of them present only once. The CDR3 length is 15 residues. Germline lookup yields CDR1 SNHLY and CDR2 FYNNEI. V was pared by 5 bases and J by 4 bases, with 7 bases of the junction left unmatched. Source material: whole blood. This TCR was sampled from an adult who was a healthcare worker with PCR-confirmed SARS-CoV-2 infection or an uninfected control (not recorded which). The chain links TRBV2 to TRBJ2-7; 11 nucleotides align to TRBD2. CDR3 coding DNA: TGTGCCAGCAGTTCAACTAGCGGGAGAGTTTACGAGCAGTACTTC. It is translated as CASSSTSGRVYEQYF.